These T cell receptor beta chains were read from a single sample in a study of human T cells and chemical hapten exposure. MiXCR, applied by TCRdb to the RACE reads, yields one record per CDR3 protein. The repertoire includes about 50,000 distinct CDR3 sequences, around 4.1% of them detected once, and 1.5% to 2% sits in the top ten. Sequencing was performed on whole blood. The receptors stem from a female donor in good health. Some clones in this sample may be carry-over from other donors' samples. CDR3s include the opening cysteine and the closing phenylalanine or tryptophan. A D gene is named only where the DNA matches it firmly. A clone size is listed for some rows: how often the clone was seen (once, few, many), or a class if it is expanded.

v_gene	d_gene	j_gene	abundance	CDR3nt	CDR3aa
TRBV18	TRBD1	TRBJ2-7	many	TGTGCCAGCTCACCACGGGACAGGGCGAATTCCTACGAGCAGTACTTC	CASSPRDRANSYEQYF
TRBV3-1	TRBD1	TRBJ2-6	many	TGTGCCAGCAGCCTCCTTCTTTCGTTCGGTGGACAGGGCGAAGGAGGGGCCAACGTCCTGACTTTC	CASSLLLSFGGQGEGGANVLTF
TRBV5-1	NA	TRBJ2-7	many	TGCGCCAGCAGCTTGGAGGGCTACGAGCAGTACTTC	CASSLEGYEQYF
TRBV7-2	NA	TRBJ2-5	many	TGTGCCAGCAGCCTCACTAGCTCCGAGACCCAGTACTTC	CASSLTSSETQYF
TRBV5-1	NA	TRBJ2-1	many	TGCGCCAGCAGCTTTCTAGCTACCCATGAGCAGTTCTTC	CASSFLATHEQFF
TRBV6-5	TRBD2	TRBJ2-3	many	TGTGCCAGCAGCCCCTGGGCGGGGGGGCCGGCAGATACGCAGTATTTT	CASSPWAGGPADTQYF
TRBV20-1	NA	TRBJ1-6	many	TGCAGTGCTAGAGAAGAGCAGGGTTGGGGTTCACCCCTCCACTTT	CSAREEQGWGSPLHF
TRBV28	NA	TRBJ2-3	many	TGTGCCAGTAGCAGTTTCGTTGGGACCGGTACTAGCACAGATACGCAGTATTTT	CASSSFVGTGTSTDTQYF
TRBV9	NA	TRBJ1-3	many	TGTGCCAGCAGCGTAGGTGGGATGGCCTCTGGAAACACCATATATTTT	CASSVGGMASGNTIYF
TRBV12-3/TRBV12-4	NA	TRBJ2-7	many	TGTGCCAGCAGTTTAGAAACATTCGAAGCCTACGAGCAGTACTTC	CASSLETFEAYEQYF
TRBV3-1	NA	TRBJ2-3	many	TGTGCCAGCAGCCAAGAAATCCCAACCACAGATACGCAGTATTTT	CASSQEIPTTDTQYF
TRBV6-5	TRBD1	TRBJ1-4	many	TGTGCCAGCAGTTCCCACGGGACAGCGGTGTTTGCAACTAATGAAAAACTGTTTTTT	CASSSHGTAVFATNEKLFF
TRBV10-3	NA	TRBJ2-3	NA	TGTGCCATCAGGGACCCCAGGGGTAACACAGATACGCAGTATTTT	CAIRDPRGNTDTQYF
TRBV7-6	NA	TRBJ1-1	NA	TGTGCCAGCAGCCCTCAGGTTTTAGGCACTGAAGCTTTCTTT	CASSPQVLGTEAFF
TRBV12-3/TRBV12-4	NA	TRBJ1-2	many	TGTGCCAGCGCAGGGGTCTATGGCTACACCTTC	CASAGVYGYTF
TRBV29-1	NA	TRBJ1-1	many	TGCAGCGTTGAAGATCCGAGGGGAGGGTTGGACACTGAAGCTTTCTTT	CSVEDPRGGLDTEAFF
TRBV7-9	TRBD2	TRBJ2-7	many	TGTGCCAGCAGCTTCAGCACAACTAGCGGGGAGATGCGGGAGCAGTACTTC	CASSFSTTSGEMREQYF
TRBV5-1	TRBD1	TRBJ1-6	many	TGCGCCAGCCGTCGGGAGGGGGCGGATTCACCCCTCCACTTT	CASRREGADSPLHF
TRBV6-6	NA	TRBJ2-5	many	TGTGCCAGCAGTACCGGGACCTTAGACATGGTCCAGTACTTC	CASSTGTLDMVQYF
TRBV4-3	NA	TRBJ2-6	many	TGCGCCAGCAGCCAAGATGCCGGGGCCAACGTCCTGACTTTC	CASSQDAGANVLTF
TRBV29-1	NA	TRBJ1-2	many	TGCAGCGTTGTGGGCCGCTATGGCTACACCTTC	CSVVGRYGYTF
TRBV20-1	NA	TRBJ1-2	many	TGCAGTGCTCCAACACAGGGTCGAAATGGCTACACCTTC	CSAPTQGRNGYTF
TRBV12-3/TRBV12-4	NA	TRBJ2-1	few	TGTGCCAGCAGTTTACGGGGAGGGCAGTTCTTC	CASSLRGGQFF
TRBV3-1	NA	TRBJ1-2	many	TGTGCCAGCAGCCGACTCGTGGACGAAAACAACTATGGCTACACCTTC	CASSRLVDENNYGYTF
TRBV7-2	NA	TRBJ1-2	many	TGTGCCAGCAGCTTATCTGTCAGTGCAGACTATGGCTACACCTTC	CASSLSVSADYGYTF
TRBV6-5	NA	TRBJ2-7	many	TGTGCCAGCAGTCCGGGGGTGTTCAGGGTGGAATACTTC	CASSPGVFRVEYF
TRBV5-1	TRBD1	TRBJ2-7	many	TGCGCCAGCAGCCGCGGGACAGGGGATAACTACGAGCAGTACTTC	CASSRGTGDNYEQYF
TRBV12-3/TRBV12-4	NA	TRBJ1-5	few	TGTGCCAGCAACCGAGGAGATCAGCCCCAGCATTTT	CASNRGDQPQHF
TRBV10-3	NA	TRBJ2-7	NA	TGTGCCATCAAAACTTTCGAGCAGTACTTC	CAIKTFEQYF
TRBV20-1	NA	TRBJ1-1	few	TGCAGTGCTATAGCCGGGTTCACTGAAGCTTTCTTT	CSAIAGFTEAFF
TRBV20-1	NA	TRBJ2-3	few	TGCAGTGCTCACCGGGGTACCACAGATACGCAGTATTTT	CSAHRGTTDTQYF
TRBV7-9	NA	TRBJ1-4	many	TGTGCCAGCAGCTTAGCGCAGGCTACTAATGAAAAACTGTTTTTT	CASSLAQATNEKLFF
TRBV28	NA	TRBJ1-6	many	TGTGCCAGCAGTTTATGGTCTTGGGGACAACTGAATTCACCCCTCCACTTT	CASSLWSWGQLNSPLHF
TRBV7-2	NA	TRBJ2-3	many	TGTGCCAGCAGCCCCTGGCGGGACTTTGGTACGCAGTATTTT	CASSPWRDFGTQYF
TRBV20-1	NA	TRBJ2-3	many	TGCAGTGCTTTATTACGGGGGCTAGATACGCAGTATTTT	CSALLRGLDTQYF
TRBV7-3	NA	TRBJ2-6	NA	TGTGCCAGCAGCTTATACGCCAGAGGAACGTCTGGGGCCAACGTCCTGACTTTC	CASSLYARGTSGANVLTF
TRBV4-3	NA	TRBJ1-2	few	TGCGCCAGCAGCCGGGGCAGAAACCCGACCGGCTACACCTTC	CASSRGRNPTGYTF
TRBV6-2/TRBV6-3	NA	TRBJ1-2	many	TGTGCCAGCAGTTCCCGACAGGACGGATTCTATGGCTACACCTTC	CASSSRQDGFYGYTF
TRBV11-2	NA	TRBJ1-2	many	TGTGCCAGCAGCTCGCAAGGGGTCGGGGACTATGGCTACACCTTC	CASSSQGVGDYGYTF
TRBV12-3/TRBV12-4	NA	TRBJ2-1	many	TGTGCCAGCAGTTTTGTAGGGTCCTACAATGAGCAGTTCTTC	CASSFVGSYNEQFF
TRBV20-1	TRBD1	TRBJ2-3	many	TGCAGCGCCGGGACAGCAGATACGCAGTATTTT	CSAGTADTQYF
TRBV19	NA	TRBJ1-4	many	TGTGCCAGTGGCGGGACGGCAGAAAAACTGTTTTTT	CASGGTAEKLFF
TRBV4-2	NA	TRBJ2-7	many	TGTGCCAGCAGCCAAGATGGAGGGGGGGGCTCCTACGAGCAGTACTTC	CASSQDGGGGSYEQYF
TRBV12-3/TRBV12-4	NA	TRBJ2-7	many	TGTGCCAGCAGTTCCCCAGACAGAACCTACGAGCAGTACTTC	CASSSPDRTYEQYF
TRBV9	NA	TRBJ2-2	many	TGTGCCAGGGGAAGGTGCCCGAAACACACCGGGGAGCTGTTTTTT	CARGRCPKHTGELFF
TRBV5-5	NA	TRBJ1-2	NA	TGTGCCAGCAGCTTTAGCGCCTCTGGCTACACCTTC	CASSFSASGYTF
TRBV10-3	NA	TRBJ2-7	many	TGTGCCATCAGTGGGGAACGGTACTCCTACGAGCAGTACTTC	CAISGERYSYEQYF
TRBV5-1	TRBD1	TRBJ1-1	NA	TGCGCCAGCAGCTTAATTCAGGGGGCCGGTGAAGCTTTCTTT	CASSLIQGAGEAFF
TRBV5-6	NA	TRBJ1-2	many	TGTGCCAGCAGCCCCGTGGACAGCACAAACTATGGCTACACCTTC	CASSPVDSTNYGYTF
TRBV28	NA	TRBJ2-2	many	TGTGCCAGCAGTTTCTGGCAGGGGTCGAACACCGGGGAGCTGTTTTTT	CASSFWQGSNTGELFF
TRBV28	NA	TRBJ2-7	few	TGTGCCACGGAGGGGGCAACCTACGAGCAGTACTTC	CATEGATYEQYF
TRBV7-2	TRBD1	TRBJ1-5	NA	TGTGCCAGCAGCCGAGACAGGGGAAATCAGCCCCAGCATTTT	CASSRDRGNQPQHF
TRBV20-1	NA	TRBJ2-7	once	TGCAGTGCTGGTAGCGGAGACTGCTACGGGCAGTACTTC	CSAGSGDCYGQYF
TRBV12-3/TRBV12-4	NA	TRBJ1-5	many	TGTGCCAGCAGCCGGATTCCTGGCAATCAGCCCCAGCATTTT	CASSRIPGNQPQHF
TRBV12-3/TRBV12-4	NA	TRBJ2-7	many	TGTGCCAGCAGTTATAACAGCCGCTACGAGCAGTACTTC	CASSYNSRYEQYF